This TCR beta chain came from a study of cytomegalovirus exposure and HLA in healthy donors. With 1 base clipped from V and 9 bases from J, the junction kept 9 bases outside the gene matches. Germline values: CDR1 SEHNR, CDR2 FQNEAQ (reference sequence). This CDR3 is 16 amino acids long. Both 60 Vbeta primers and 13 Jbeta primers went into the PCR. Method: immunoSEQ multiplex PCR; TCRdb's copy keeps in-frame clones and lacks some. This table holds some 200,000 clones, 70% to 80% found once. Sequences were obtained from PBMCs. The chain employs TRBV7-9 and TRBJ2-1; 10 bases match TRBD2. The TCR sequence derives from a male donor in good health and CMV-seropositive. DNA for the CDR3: TGTGCCAGCAGCTTAGAGCGGGGGGGCCAGTCGCGTGAGCAGTTCTTC. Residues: CASSLERGGQSREQFF.